The 24 T cell receptor beta chains given below trace back to one sample, sequenced in a study of CD8 T cells in Susac syndrome. The RNA input was roughly 0.45 to 1 ug, and it was reverse transcribed with random hexamers. One entry per CDR3 protein, called by TCRdb with MiXCR from the immunoSEQ multiplex PCR reads. The data contain around 69,000 distinct CDR3 sequences, 95% to 96% of them singletons. Sequenced sample: CD4+ T cells from PBMCs. The receptor set was obtained from a human donor with multiple sclerosis.

V gene TRBV6-1 combines with J gene TRBJ2-1; D may be TRBD1 or TRBD2 (9 bases each). The CDR3 runs 17 residues. The V gene's germline CDR1 is MNHNS and CDR2 SASEGT. V lost 5 bases to trimming and J lost 4 bases, with 21 bases between them. This CDR3 is CASSLRGGQGRYNEQFF. In DNA form, the CDR3 reads TGTGCCAGCAGTCTGCGGGGGGGACAGGGCCGATACAATGAGCAGTTCTTC.

The chain carries TRBV4-1 and TRBJ2-3, with 9 bases aligning to TRBD2. The CDR3 length is 16 residues. Germline CDR1 reads MGHRA; CDR2 reads YSYEKL. The trim removed 4 bases at V and 3 bases at J, leaving 8 bases unmatched. CDR3 sequence: CASSPSSGVRTDTQYF. CDR3 sequence (DNA): TGCGCCAGCAGCCCCTCTAGCGGGGTGAGGACAGATACGCAGTATTTT.

V usage is TRBV6-2 or TRBV6-3 and J usage is TRBJ2-5, with a possible D match to TRBD2 (6 bases). The CDR3 spans 14 residues. The germline gives CDR1 MNHEY, CDR2 SVGEGT. Trimming cost V 5 bases and J 2 bases, with 12 bases left between them. The DNA of the CDR3 is TGTGCCAGCAGTAACCGGGACTCACAAGAGACCCAGTACTTC. Translating gives CASSNRDSQETQYF.

The rearrangement joins TRBV27 to TRBJ2-6; 8 bases agree with TRBD1. Trimming took 2 bases from V and 4 from J; bases not matched to a gene: 10. This CDR3 comprises 18 residues. The germline V gene encodes CDR1 MNHEY and CDR2 SMNVEV (reference sequence). The DNA of the CDR3 is TGTGCCAGCAGTTTAGTTGGACAGGGAAGATCAGGGGCCAACGTCCTGACTTTC. Amino acid sequence: CASSLVGQGRSGANVLTF.

The chain couples TRBV12-3 or TRBV12-4 to TRBJ1-5, with a tentative D call TRBD1 (5 bases). The CDR3 covers 14 residues. The V and J ends lost 6 bases and 3 bases respectively, with 12 bases between them. The CDR3 nucleotides are TGTGCCAGCAGCTATCAGGGATTCAATCAGCCCCAGCATTTT. This codes for CASSYQGFNQPQHF.

CDR3 sequence (DNA): TGTGCCAGCAGGTGGACAGAAATACAAGAGACCCAGTACTTC. It codes for CASRWTEIQETQYF. The rearrangement joins TRBV6-2 or TRBV6-3 to TRBJ2-5; a weak D match, TRBD1 (6 bases). This CDR3 is 14 amino acids long. Trimming cost V 6 bases and J 2 bases, with 13 bases left between them. Germline-derived CDR1 and CDR2 are MNHEY and SVGEGT.

This clonotype has a handful of counts. The chain recombines TRBV27 with TRBJ2-2; D is tentatively TRBD1 or TRBD2 (5 bases each). Germline loops: CDR1 MNHEY, CDR2 SMNVEV (reference sequence). The V end was cut by 8 bases, the J end by 1 base, with 11 bases between. This CDR3 has 14 amino acids. This chain's CDR3 is CASRTGRNTGELFF. CDR3 bases: TGTGCCAGCCGTACGGGGCGGAACACCGGGGAGCTGTTTTTT.

This clonotype was seen once. The chain combines TRBV28 with TRBJ1-5, with TRBD1 matching 10 bases. The CDR3 is 18 residues long. Germline values: CDR1 MDHEN, CDR2 SYDVKM. Losses at the gene ends were 5 bases for V and 9 bases for J; bases not matched to a gene: 19. In DNA, the CDR3 is TGTGCCAGCAGTATTTACGGACAGGGGGGCGATTTAACTTGGCCCCAGCATTTT. It translates to CASSIYGQGGDLTWPQHF.

V usage is TRBV3-1 and J usage is TRBJ1-4, with 11 bases identical to TRBD1. J gave up 10 bases and V 4 bases, and 5 bases lay outside the gene matches. Germline V lookup: CDR1 LGHDT, CDR2 YNNKEL (reference sequence). The CDR3 length is 14 residues. CDR3 coding DNA: TGTGCCAGCAGCCGTGGGACAGGGGGTGTAAAACTGTTTTTT. This codes for CASSRGTGGVKLFF.

This chain joins TRBV29-1 and TRBJ1-2, with TRBD1 as a possible D gene (5 bases). The CDR3 runs 13 residues. The germline V gene has CDR1 SQVTM and CDR2 ANQGSEA. V lost 4 bases, J lost 3 bases, and 12 bases lay in between. CDR3 nucleotides: TGCAGCGTTGGCCGGGGGGAGTACTATGGCTACACCTTC. It encodes CSVGRGEYYGYTF.

The genes are TRBV30 and TRBJ2-1; TRBD1 might be the D (5 bases). V dropped 0 bases and J dropped 4 bases, with 10 bases sitting between them. Per the germline V gene, CDR1 is GTSNPN and CDR2 is SVGIG (reference sequence). The CDR3 spans 14 residues. CDR3 bases: TGTGCCTGGAGTGTAGTTGGGGCGTACAATGAGCAGTTCTTC. This codes for CAWSVVGAYNEQFF.

In DNA form, the CDR3 reads TGTGCCAGCAGTAAGGAATACGGCTACACCTTC. It translates to CASSKEYGYTF. This sequence joins TRBV6-2 or TRBV6-3 and TRBJ1-2, with D hard to call. CDR1 and CDR2 (germline): MNHEY, SVGEGT. With 5 bases removed from V and 8 bases from J, the gap between germline ends came to 9 bases. This CDR3 region has 11 residues.

J is TRBJ2-4 and V is TRBV6-5; no definite D call. The germline V gene encodes CDR1 MNHEY and CDR2 SVGAGI. CDR3 length: 11 amino acids. The V end was cut by 2 bases, the J end by 8 bases, with 4 bases between. The CDR3 region has the DNA TGTGCCAGCAGTTACGGGGACATTCAGTACTTC. Translation: CASSYGDIQYF.

The rearrangement uses TRBV7-2 and TRBJ2-3; 8 positions match TRBD2. CDR1 is SGHTA and CDR2 is FQGNSA in the germline V gene. The CDR3 is 14 amino acids. V shed 5 bases, J shed 8 bases, and the junction held 9 bases outside the gene matches. The CDR3 coding sequence is TGTGCCAGCAGCCCCGGGAGGGGTGGAGGTACGCAGTATTTT. It specifies CASSPGRGGGTQYF.

V and J are TRBV6-1 and TRBJ2-6; 7 nucleotides align to TRBD2. The CDR3 totals 17 residues. Trimming removed 6 bases from V and 2 bases from J; junction bases left unmatched: 10. Germline lookup yields CDR1 MNHNS and CDR2 SASEGT. This chain's CDR3 is CASSRGVAAPGANVLTF. The CDR3 coding sequence is TGTGCCAGCAGCCGGGGGGTAGCCGCTCCTGGGGCCAACGTCCTGACTTTC.

This rearrangement joins TRBV19 to TRBJ2-2; D gene ambiguous. This CDR3 is built from 14 residues. V was cut by 3 bases and J by 2 bases, with 7 bases left in between. The germline V gene encodes CDR1 LNHDA and CDR2 SQIVND (reference sequence). CDR3 nucleotide sequence: TGTGCCAGTAGTATTTACGTCAACACCGGGGAGCTGTTTTTT. It yields the protein CASSIYVNTGELFF.

This chain links TRBV2 with TRBJ1-2, with TRBD1 matching over 9 bases. Germline V lookup: CDR1 SNHLY, CDR2 FYNNEI. CDR3 size: 14 residues. Trimming removed 6 bases from V and 5 bases from J; junction bases left unmatched: 7. The CDR3 loop is CASSNRGPGYGYTF. CDR3 nucleotides: TGTGCCAGCAGCAACAGGGGGCCGGGGTATGGCTACACCTTC.

The chain recombines TRBV7-2 with TRBJ2-2; 7 nucleotides agree with TRBD1. Germline CDR1 is SGHTA and CDR2 is FQGNSA. The CDR3 consists of 14 residues. J was trimmed by 6 bases and V by 7 bases; bases with no gene match: 8. The CDR3 coding sequence is TGTGCCAGCAACATACAGGGGAGCTCCGGGGAGCTGTTTTTT. Translation: CASNIQGSSGELFF.

V gene TRBV29-1 combines with J gene TRBJ1-1, with D uncertain. This CDR3 comprises 13 residues. The V end was cut by 6 bases, the J end by 4 bases, with 15 bases between. Germline values: CDR1 SQVTM, CDR2 ANQGSEA. This CDR3 is CSVPGRGFTEAFF. In nucleotides, the CDR3 is TGCAGCGTGCCAGGACGAGGCTTCACTGAAGCTTTCTTT.

The chain couples TRBV15 to TRBJ1-6; TRBD1 is a possible D gene (5 bases). Trimming took off 3 bases at V and 0 bases at J, with 12 bases between the two ends. This CDR3 contains 17 residues. Germline V gene sequence: CDR1 LNHNV, CDR2 YYDKDF (reference sequence). The CDR3 here is CATSRRDRFSYNSPLHF. CDR3 nucleotide sequence: TGTGCCACCAGCAGGCGGGACCGGTTCTCCTATAATTCACCCCTCCACTTT. Drawing the rest from reference TRBV15 and TRBJ1-6, the complete variable domain is DAMVIQNPRYQVTQFGKPVTLSCSQTLNHNVMYWYQQKSSQAPKLLFHYYDKDFNNEADTPDNFQSRRPNTSFCFLDIRSPGLGDTAMYLCATSRRDRFSYNSPLHFGNGTRLTVT.

This chain connects TRBV4-3 to TRBJ2-3, with TRBD2 matching 7 bases. There are 17 residues in the CDR3. Per the germline V gene, CDR1 is LGHNA and CDR2 is YSLEER. Trimming cost V 1 base and J 2 bases; bases outside gene matches: 9. The CDR3 region has the DNA TGCGCCAGCAGCCAAGTAAGCCTAGCGGTGAACACAGATACGCAGTATTTT. Protein product: CASSQVSLAVNTDTQYF.

The chain joins TRBV12-3 or TRBV12-4 to TRBJ2-5; D tentatively reads TRBD1 or TRBD2 (5 bases each). V was pared by 6 bases and J by 7 bases, with 15 bases between. The CDR3 is made up of 13 amino acids. CDR3 protein: CASRRDALWTQYF. CDR3 sequence (DNA): TGTGCCAGCAGACGGGACGCCCTGTGGACCCAGTACTTC.

The chain recombines TRBV6-5 with TRBJ2-7; D may be TRBD1 (6 bases). This CDR3 spans 14 amino acids. V shed 5 bases and J shed 4 bases, with 15 bases lying between them. Germline CDR1 and CDR2: MNHEY and SVGAGI. This CDR3 reads CASSLEGDTYEQYF. CDR3 sequence (DNA): TGTGCCAGCAGTCTAGAGGGGGACACGTACGAGCAGTACTTC.

This chain joins TRBV3-1 and TRBJ2-3, with TRBD2 identical over 8 bases. The V gene end was trimmed by 5 bases and the J gene end by 7 bases; junction bases not matched to a gene: 11. CDR3 length equals 15 residues. Germline assignment: CDR1 LGHDT and CDR2 YNNKEL (reference sequence). CDR3 amino acids: CASSKRAGAPNTQYF. In DNA form, the CDR3 reads TGTGCCAGCAGCAAGCGAGCGGGGGCCCCCAATACGCAGTATTTT.